This note documents a single T cell receptor beta chain sequence. This clone was observed once. Its antigen is still unknown. No base-level quality is on record; no much larger clone is a single base apart. This specimen belongs to a study of lymphopenia after photon versus proton radiotherapy (dated by TCRdb to between 2019 and 2020). For context, the study as a whole: Photon and proton radiation therapy were compared by the study for their immunological effects in patients with gastrointestinal tumors who developed high-grade lymphopenia. A cohort of around 20 patients with gastrointestinal tumors who received either photon or proton therapy and subsequently developed lymphopenia was included. The study aimed to characterize how the two radiation modalities differ in their impact on the immune system.

Overall study outcomes, separate from this receptor: Across the cohort, among patients who died, a greater drop in TCR diversity after the nadir was inversely correlated with overall survival time. The survival association was examined only in patients who died, and the authors described better survival with proton therapy as a possibility, not as a demonstrated result. During treatment, patients who received proton therapy stayed relatively stable, whereas patients who received photon therapy lost naive T cells and TCR diversity and gained effector/memory populations. After the lymphocyte count nadir, photon-treated repertoires showed oligoclonal expansion, especially of CD8+ Temra cells, which drove the drop in diversity.

Inclusive of the bounding cysteine and phenylalanine, the CDR3 is 17 residues long. This entry keeps only the CDR3 DNA: 51 bases, framed from base 1. Trimming takes 0 bases from V and 0 bases from J, and the germline ends sit 10 bases apart. CDR1 and CDR2 are read off the germline V gene (reference sequence) as SGHNT and YYREEE. Library method: the immunoSEQ multiplex PCR assay. T cell repertoires were profiled with deep sequencing of rearranged TCR beta loci together with multiparametric flow cytometry. The immuneACCESS repertoire file appears here via TCRdb, limited to in-frame rearrangements. These files lack a portion of the clones; in checked studies, under half of the deficit traces to unresolved V genes, and the cause of the others is not known. The sample table holds over 50,000 clones, of which about 86% were seen once. The ten most abundant clones make up approximately 2% of the sample.

This chain is built from TRBV5-4 and TRBJ1-6; TRBD1 might be the D gene, on 6 matching bases. The receptor's source is a man in his forties or fifties with gastric cancer. This specimen consisted of peripheral blood, obtained from a patient treated with photon-based radiotherapy. The DNA sequence reads TGTGCCAGCAGCTTGGGGCAGGGGAGCTCCTATAATTCACCCCTCCACTTT. Its amino acids are CASSLGQGSSYNSPLHF.